A single T cell receptor beta chain is shown here with its context. The antigen is unknown. The data are from a study of monozygotic twins with inflammatory bowel disease. The CDR3 runs to 14 residues. Germline CDR1 SGHNT, CDR2 YENEEA. Findings and caveats of the study: Those with IBD had lower TCRbeta diversity (inverse Simpson) than their healthy co-twins did.

TCRdb re-analyzed the 5' RACE reads; it lists each CDR3 protein once, without DNA. The sample totals hundreds of thousands of distinct CDR3 sequences. The chain links TRBV11-3 to TRBJ1-1; the TCRdb D gene call, TRBD1, has no DNA to confirm it. The sequenced material came from blood. This clonotype was sampled from a human donor with ulcerative colitis or Crohn's disease, or a healthy co-twin of an affected twin (not recorded which). The CDR3 loop is CASSFGGMNTEAFF.